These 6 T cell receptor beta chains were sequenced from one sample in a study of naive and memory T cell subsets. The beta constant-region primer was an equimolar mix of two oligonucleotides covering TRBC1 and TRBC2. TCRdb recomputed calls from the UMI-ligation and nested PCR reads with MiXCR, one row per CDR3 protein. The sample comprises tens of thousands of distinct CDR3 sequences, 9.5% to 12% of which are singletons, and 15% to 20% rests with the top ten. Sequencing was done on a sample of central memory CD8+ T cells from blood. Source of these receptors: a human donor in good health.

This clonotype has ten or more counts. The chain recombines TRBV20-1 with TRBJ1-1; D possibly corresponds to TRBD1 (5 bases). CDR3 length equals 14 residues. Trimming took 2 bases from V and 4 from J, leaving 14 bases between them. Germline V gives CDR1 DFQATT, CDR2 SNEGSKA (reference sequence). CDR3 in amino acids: CSARKTGGGTEAFF. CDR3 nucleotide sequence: TGCAGTGCTAGAAAAACGGGGGGAGGCACTGAAGCTTTCTTT.

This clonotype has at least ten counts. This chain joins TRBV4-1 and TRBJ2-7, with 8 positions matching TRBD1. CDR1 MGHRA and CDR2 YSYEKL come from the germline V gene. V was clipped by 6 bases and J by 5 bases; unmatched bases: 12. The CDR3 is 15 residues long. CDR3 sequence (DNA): TGCGCCAGCAGTCCGGACAGGGATCGGGGCCACGAGCAGTACTTC. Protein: CASSPDRDRGHEQYF.

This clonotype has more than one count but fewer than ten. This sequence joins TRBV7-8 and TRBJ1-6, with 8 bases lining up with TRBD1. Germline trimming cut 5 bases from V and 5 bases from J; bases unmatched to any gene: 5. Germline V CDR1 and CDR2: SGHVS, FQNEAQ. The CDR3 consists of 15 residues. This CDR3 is CASSPRTGNNSPLHF. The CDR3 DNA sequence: TGTGCCAGCAGCCCCCGGACAGGGAATAATTCACCCCTCCACTTT.

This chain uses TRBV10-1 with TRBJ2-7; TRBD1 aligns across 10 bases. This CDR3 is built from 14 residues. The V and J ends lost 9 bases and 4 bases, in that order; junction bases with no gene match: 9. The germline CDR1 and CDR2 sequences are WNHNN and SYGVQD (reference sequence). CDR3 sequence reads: CARHTGTGAYEQYF. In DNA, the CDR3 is TGCGCCAGGCACACCGGGACAGGGGCTTACGAGCAGTACTTC.

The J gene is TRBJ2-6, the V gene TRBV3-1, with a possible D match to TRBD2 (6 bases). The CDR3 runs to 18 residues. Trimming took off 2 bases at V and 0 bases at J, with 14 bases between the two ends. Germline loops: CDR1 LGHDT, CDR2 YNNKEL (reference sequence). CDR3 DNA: TGTGCCAGCAGCCAATACGACCCGGGAGACTCTGGGGCCAACGTCCTGACTTTC. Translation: CASSQYDPGDSGANVLTF.

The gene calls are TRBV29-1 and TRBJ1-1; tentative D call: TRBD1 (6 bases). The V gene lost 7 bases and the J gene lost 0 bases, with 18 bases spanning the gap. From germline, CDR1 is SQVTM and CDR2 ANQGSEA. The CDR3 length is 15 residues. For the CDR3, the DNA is TGCAGCGCCCGAGGGGGGTGGACCGTGAACACTGAAGCTTTCTTT. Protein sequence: CSARGGWTVNTEAFF.